This T cell receptor (beta chain) is drawn from a study of T cells in Graves' hyperthyroidism and ophthalmopathy (dated by TCRdb to about 2019). Regarding the complete study: Peripheral blood samples were taken at initial diagnosis, before any treatment was given. After sampling, hyperthyroidism patients received methimazole starting at 30 mg daily, and ophthalmopathy patients received high-dose intravenous methylprednisolone. A discovery cohort of approximately 100 patients, about 40 with Graves' ophthalmopathy and fewer than 65 with stable Graves' hyperthyroidism, was used to find distinguishing TCR V-J signatures. The study also compared thyroid tissue and blood T-cell repertoires from more than 5 Graves' hyperthyroidism patients. Prospective prediction of ophthalmopathy was tested in an independent validation cohort of 18 to 20 hyperthyroidism patients and 15 to 17 patients who later progressed to ophthalmopathy. The 95 to 100 discovery patients were randomly split 7:3 into training and test sets. The paper reports TCR Vbeta CDR3 sequencing of some 140 peripheral blood samples: approximately 43 ophthalmopathy, roughly 74 hyperthyroidism and 17 progressor patients.

Overall study outcomes, separate from this receptor: A 13 V-J signature model separated ophthalmopathy from stable hyperthyroidism, with around 91% sensitivity and about 81% specificity in cross-validation and 80%/75% in testing. In validation, progression to ophthalmopathy was predicted by the model with almost 71% sensitivity and 72.22% specificity, a median of roughly 6.4 months before onset. Blood samples also contained most of the expanded thyroid clonotypes (frequency above 0.001), which suggests that blood repertoires may reflect thyroid immune responses. No statistical method was used to set the sample size in advance, and investigators knew the group allocation.

Stable Graves' hyperthyroidism was defined as no progression to ophthalmopathy during 18 months of follow-up. Hyperthyroidism patients were newly diagnosed, with disease duration under 2 months, and aged 18 to 65 years. The study excluded patients with uncontrolled infections, other autoimmune diseases, pregnancy or lactation. Clinical symptoms, serum thyroxine and TRAb, thyroid ultrasound, and orbital computed tomography formed the basis for the diagnoses. Ficoll-Paque density gradient centrifugation was used to isolate PBMCs from about 9 ml of fresh peripheral blood. Trizol reagent was used to extract total RNA, and RNA quality was then checked on an Agilent 2100 Bioanalyzer. Amplification of TCR beta CDR3 regions was carried out from RNA transcripts. A first-round RT-PCR of the TCR CDR3 used the HTBI primer set with the Qiagen OneStep RT-PCR kit. The libraries were constructed in a second round of multiplex PCR and then size-selected and purified. The libraries were sequenced on an Illumina HiSeq2000 using paired-end 100 bp reads. In the authors' own workflow: SOAPnuke was used to process the raw data, with reads discarded if the reads contained adapters or uncalled bases, had a mean Phred below 15, or lacked an exact constant-primer or identifier match. High-quality paired reads were merged using COPE v1.2.5, and each unique nucleotide sequence was defined as a clonotype. Clonotypes were aligned to IMGT TRBV, TRBD and TRBJ reference segments using MiTCR v1.1. The analysis included only V-J combinations with a frequency above 0.0001, which together covered 99% to 99.2% of the repertoires. A TCS score was defined as the ratio between F50 (clonal expansion) and ExV (chaos), using BLOSUM62-based TCRdist between CDR3 peptides within each V-J. Welch's t-statistics and random forest reduced 514 V-J features to 10 to 15, which were used in a naive Bayes classifier (R e1071). TCRdb reanalyzed the raw reads on its own, using fastp at Q25 for trimming and MiXCR for clone calling, and kept in-frame beta chains. Identical CDR3 protein sequences are pooled into one entry, listed with their most common genes and DNA. TCRdb's processing, not the authors', yielded these V and J calls. This sample is represented by 370,000 or so distinct CDR3 sequences; 20% to 25% of them were singletons. The top ten clones comprise around 79% of the sample.

There are a few counts of this clonotype. The antigen it binds to is not known. It has no much larger one-base neighbor in the sample; base qualities were not kept. CDR1 and CDR2 were assigned from the germline V gene (reference sequence) as SGHKS and YYEKEE. The CDR3 goes from the cysteine to the phenylalanine over 15 residues. The sequence is cut down to CDR3 DNA, 45 bases in frame from base 1. Clipping removes 3 bases from V and 4 bases from J, with 6 as the unmatched junction base count. This sequence uses TRBV5-5 and TRBJ2-3; 9 central nucleotides agree with TRBD1. The TCR was taken from a man aged 45-65 years with Graves' hyperthyroidism. The specimen was blood. The CDR3 here reads CASSWTGQGSDTQYF. DNA sequence: TGTGCCAGCAGCTGGACGGGACAGGGTTCAGATACGCAGTATTTT. Full variable domain (CDR3 extended with the reference TRBV5-5 and TRBJ2-3 proteins): DAGVTQSPTHLIKTRGQQVTLRCSPISGHKSVSWYQQVLGQGPQFIFQYYEKEERGRGNFPDRFSARQFPNYSSELNVNALLLGDSALYLCASSWTGQGSDTQYFGPGTRLTVL.